This T cell receptor beta chain originates from a study of shared clonotypes between healthy human individuals. Study overall: The plates for each donor numbered three CD4 naive, three CD4 memory, two CD8 naive and one CD8 memory. Study findings and constraints: Generally, estimated richness proved larger in naive subsets than it did in memory subsets. The naive CD4 repertoires of several donors were compared, and about 5% of clonotypes were shared.

As defined, naive CD8 cells were CD45RO-negative and positively selected for CCR7, with terminally differentiated effector memory CD45RA+ cells excluded. Donors included only healthy HIV-negative adults lacking recent acute infections or vaccinations. On this clone: Its matching antigen is unknown.

Some clones are missing from TCRdb's copy, which holds only in-frame ones; the method was immunoSEQ multiplex PCR. Of more than 2 million clones listed, about 95% are singletons. The CDR3 covers 12 residues. CDR1 is MNHEY and CDR2 is SMNVEV in the germline V gene (reference sequence). V lost 4 bases and J lost 7, with 10 bases in between. Sequencing input: naive CD8+ T cells sorted from blood. The TCR sequence derives from a man aged 18 to 35 in good health. The chain links TRBV27 to TRBJ1-2, with a weak D call TRBD1 (6 bases). For the CDR3, the DNA is TGTGCCAGCAGTTCCACGGGGGCTGGCTACACCTTC. Protein: CASSSTGAGYTF.